The table lists the clone carrying this T cell receptor beta chain with a count of one. This sample is drawn from a study of cytomegalovirus exposure and HLA in healthy donors. The wider study: The study's early data release held about 77 million unique TCRs from HLA-typed donors.

It was with 60 Vbeta and 13 Jbeta primers that the PCR ran. Assay: immunoSEQ multiplex PCR; the TCRdb copy retains only in-frame clones and omits some. The repertoire includes around 120,000 clones, over 75% of them detected once, and less than 4% sits in the top ten. The germline V gene encodes CDR1 SGHRS and CDR2 YFSETQ. Trimming took 4 bases from V and 3 from J; bases not matched to a gene: 5. The CDR3 length is 14 residues. The source is a human donor in good health. Sequencing was carried out using PBMCs. The chain links TRBV5-1 to TRBJ1-1; 8 nucleotides agree with TRBD1. The CDR3 DNA is TGCGCCAGCAGCCCCCAGACAGGGGACACTGAAGCTTTCTTT. It encodes CASSPQTGDTEAFF.